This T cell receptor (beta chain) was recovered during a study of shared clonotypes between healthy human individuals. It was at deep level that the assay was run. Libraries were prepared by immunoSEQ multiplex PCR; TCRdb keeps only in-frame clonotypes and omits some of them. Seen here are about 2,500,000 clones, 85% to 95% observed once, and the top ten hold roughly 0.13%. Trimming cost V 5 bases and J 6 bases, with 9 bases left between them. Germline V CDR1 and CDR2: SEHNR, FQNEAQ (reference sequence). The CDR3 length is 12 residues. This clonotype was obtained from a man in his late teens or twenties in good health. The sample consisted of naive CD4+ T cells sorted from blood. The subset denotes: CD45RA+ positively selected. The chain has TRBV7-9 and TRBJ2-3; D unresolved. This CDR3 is CASSPDVDTQYF. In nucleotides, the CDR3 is TGTGCCAGCAGCCCAGATGTGGATACGCAGTATTTT.